A single sample gave rise to the 25 T cell receptor beta chains below, sequenced in a study of shared clonotypes between healthy human individuals. TCRdb's copy holds only in-frame clones and misses some; the assay was immunoSEQ multiplex PCR. This sample has hundreds of thousands of clones; about 74% occur once, and the top ten carry approximately 1.6%. Sequenced input: memory CD4+ T cells sorted from blood. Documented subset: CD45RA-negative fraction. These receptor sequences come from a woman younger than 45 in good health.

This chain's CDR3 is CASSPGTQTYNEQFF. The DNA of the CDR3 is TGTGCCAGCTCACCAGGCACGCAAACCTACAATGAGCAGTTCTTC. The rearrangement joins TRBV18 to TRBJ2-1, with D unclear. Trimming cost V 2 bases and J 2 bases, with 10 bases left between them. The germline gives CDR1 KGHSH, CDR2 LQKENI. The CDR3 is made up of 15 amino acids.

This clone has ten or more counts. Written as DNA, the CDR3 is TGTGCCAGCAGTGAAGCAGGGATATCTGGCTACACCTTC. Protein sequence: CASSEAGISGYTF. V is TRBV6-1 and J is TRBJ1-2; unclear D gene. Germline values: CDR1 MNHNS, CDR2 SASEGT. Trimming pared 0 bases from V and 7 bases from J, leaving 9 bases between. This CDR3 spans 13 amino acids.

The chain recombines TRBV28 with TRBJ2-3; 9 bases match TRBD2. Germline values: CDR1 MDHEN, CDR2 SYDVKM. The junction had 10 bases not matched to a gene; V was cut back by 2 bases and J by 4 bases. This CDR3 spans 17 amino acids. CDR3 in amino acids: CASSLQRFSGSPDTQYF. The CDR3 DNA reads as TGTGCCAGCAGTTTACAAAGATTTAGCGGGAGTCCAGATACGCAGTATTTT.

The chain links TRBV18 to TRBJ2-5, with D maybe TRBD2 (6 bases). The CDR3 totals 13 residues. V lost 3 bases to trimming and J lost 6 bases, with 11 bases between them. The germline V gene has CDR1 KGHSH and CDR2 LQKENI. This CDR3 reads CASSPGEAKTQYF. The CDR3, as DNA: TGTGCCAGCTCACCGGGGGAGGCGAAGACCCAGTACTTC.

The V and J genes are TRBV5-5 and TRBJ1-2; no firm D call. CDR3 length equals 15 residues. Germline CDR1 and CDR2: SGHKS and YYEKEE (reference sequence). V gave up 0 bases and J gave up 2 bases, with 11 bases separating them. This CDR3 reads CASSLGSGLNYGYTF. CDR3 nucleotides: TGTGCCAGCAGCTTGGGGTCAGGCCTGAACTATGGCTACACCTTC.

As DNA, the CDR3 is TGTGCCAGCAGCCCCTACAGATACTCTGGAAACACCATATATTTT. This encodes CASSPYRYSGNTIYF. V usage is TRBV7-8 and J usage is TRBJ1-3; D call uncertain. The CDR3 is made up of 15 amino acids. CDR1 is SGHVS and CDR2 is FQNEAQ in the germline V gene. Trimming shortened V by 5 bases and J by 0 bases, and 11 bases separated the two germline ends.

The rearrangement joins TRBV30 to TRBJ2-1; D is undetermined. The CDR3 is made up of 13 amino acids. Germline values: CDR1 GTSNPN, CDR2 SVGIG (reference sequence). V was pared by 2 bases and J by 5 bases, with 10 bases between. The CDR3 protein is CAWSNGFNNEQFF. CDR3 bases: TGTGCCTGGAGTAATGGTTTTAACAATGAGCAGTTCTTC.

The chain carries TRBV13 and TRBJ2-1; no firm D call. Germline CDR1 PRHDT, CDR2 FYEKMQ (reference sequence). V was pared by 5 bases and J by 8 bases, with 7 bases between. The CDR3 has 11 amino acids. CDR3 in amino acids: CASSQVDEQFF. The DNA for the CDR3 is TGTGCCAGCAGCCAGGTCGATGAGCAGTTCTTC.

V usage is TRBV6-6 and J usage is TRBJ1-2; TRBD1 agrees at 9 bases. V trimming: 5 bases; J trimming: 4 bases; junction bases outside the gene matches: 8. Germline V gene sequence: CDR1 MNHNY, CDR2 SVGAGI (reference sequence). This CDR3 has 15 amino acids. The CDR3 bases are TGTGCCAGCAGTAACGGACAGGGGAGCGTCTATGGCTACACCTTC. It encodes CASSNGQGSVYGYTF.

About this clone itself: The same CDR3 also results from other DNA sequences found in this sample. The rearrangement joins TRBV5-1 to TRBJ2-1, with 8 bases lining up with TRBD2. The V segment lost 1 base and the J segment 4 bases; nucleotides outside the gene matches: 1. The CDR3 is 14 amino acids. Germline-derived CDR1 and CDR2 are SGHRS and YFSETQ. In nucleotides, the CDR3 is TGCGCCAGCAGCTTGACTAGCGGTTACAATGAGCAGTTCTTC. Translated: CASSLTSGYNEQFF.

This clone was found a few times. The chain employs TRBV18 and TRBJ2-7; 9 bases align to TRBD2. Germline V CDR1 and CDR2: KGHSH, LQKENI. The V and J ends lost 4 bases and 0 bases, in that order; junction bases with no gene match: 7. The CDR3 totals 16 residues. The CDR3 spells CASSLRTSESSYEQYF. CDR3 nucleotide sequence: TGTGCCAGCTCACTACGGACTAGCGAAAGCTCCTACGAGCAGTACTTC. Full variable domain (outside the CDR3, taken from reference TRBV18 and TRBJ2-7): NAGVMQNPRHLVRRRGQEARLRCSPMKGHSHVYWYRQLPEEGLKFMVYLQKENIIDESGMPKERFSAEFPKEGPSILRIQQVVRGDSAAYFCASSLRTSESSYEQYFGPGTRLTVT.

The V and J genes are TRBV28 and TRBJ1-2; D not resolved. CDR1 is MDHEN and CDR2 is SYDVKM in the germline V gene. Trimming removed 5 bases at V and 4 bases at J, with 11 bases between. The CDR3 covers 13 residues. The CDR3 sequence is CASSRVQTYGYTF. CDR3 nucleotides: TGTGCCAGCAGTCGGGTACAGACCTATGGCTACACCTTC.

The genes are TRBV19 and TRBJ1-4, with D unclear. The length of the CDR3 is 14 residues. Deletions cut 5 bases from V and 4 bases from J, with 11 bases between. Germline V gives CDR1 LNHDA, CDR2 SQIVND (reference sequence). Written as DNA, the CDR3 is TGTGCCAGTAGTTGGCAGGCCGGTAATGAAAAACTGTTTTTT. This codes for CASSWQAGNEKLFF.

The gene calls are TRBV5-4 and TRBJ1-4; the D gene is possibly TRBD1 (5 bases). Trimming took 7 bases from V and 3 from J, leaving 13 bases between them. There are 14 residues in the CDR3. CDR1 is SGHNT and CDR2 is YYREEE in the germline V gene (reference sequence). CDR3 sequence (DNA): TGTGCCAGCCGCGCAGGGTTGTCTAATGAAAAACTGTTTTTT. This translates into CASRAGLSNEKLFF.

V gene TRBV30 combines with J gene TRBJ1-5; D is ambiguous. V was trimmed by 0 bases and J by 5 bases, leaving 8 bases between them. Germline V CDR1 and CDR2: GTSNPN, SVGIG (reference sequence). The CDR3 consists of 13 residues. This chain's CDR3 is CAWSVLHHQPQHF. The DNA of the CDR3 is TGTGCCTGGAGTGTACTCCACCATCAGCCCCAGCATTTT.

This sequence joins TRBV12-5 and TRBJ1-5, with D maybe TRBD1 (6 bases). The CDR3 length is 16 residues. Germline V gene sequence: CDR1 LGHNT, CDR2 FRNRAP. The V and J ends lost 3 bases and 6 bases respectively, with 18 bases between them. CDR3 bases: TGTGCTAGTGGTTTAGGACGGGAGGGGGTTATTCAGCCCCAGCATTTT. This encodes CASGLGREGVIQPQHF. Looking up the rest from reference TRBV12-5 and TRBJ1-5 gives the full variable domain: DARVTQTPRHKVTEMGQEVTMRCQPILGHNTVFWYRQTMMQGLELLAYFRNRAPLDDSGMPKDRFSAEMPDATLATLKIQPSEPRDSAVYFCASGLGREGVIQPQHFGDGTRLSIL.

The chain employs TRBV9 and TRBJ2-1; 8 nucleotides agree with TRBD1. V trimming: 3 bases; J trimming: 4 bases; junction bases outside the gene matches: 6. There are 15 residues in the CDR3. Looked up from germline, CDR1 is SGDLS and CDR2 is YYNGEE. In nucleotides, the CDR3 is TGTGCCAGCAGCGCCGACAGGGGAGCTTACAATGAGCAGTTCTTC. Its protein is CASSADRGAYNEQFF.

The V gene is TRBV29-1, the J gene TRBJ2-2, with 10 bases lining up with TRBD1. Germline trimming cut 7 bases from V and 6 bases from J; bases unmatched to any gene: 5. This CDR3 spans 13 amino acids. The V gene's germline CDR1 is SQVTM and CDR2 ANQGSEA. Here the CDR3 DNA reads TGCAGCGCGGACAGGGGGAGGTCCGGGGAGCTGTTTTTT. Protein sequence: CSADRGRSGELFF.

The rearrangement joins TRBV18 to TRBJ1-5, with a weak D call TRBD1 (5 bases). Germline CDR1 reads KGHSH; CDR2 reads LQKENI. The CDR3 has 15 residues. V was pared by 2 bases and J by 6 bases, with 14 bases between. The CDR3, as DNA: TGTGCCAGCTCACCAGGTGGGGACGGCGGTCAGCCCCAGCATTTT. Its translation: CASSPGGDGGQPQHF.

In this sample, this clone turned up a few times. V usage is TRBV28 and J usage is TRBJ2-4; D unclear. This CDR3 spans 14 amino acids. Germline V gene sequence: CDR1 MDHEN, CDR2 SYDVKM. V gave up 4 bases and J gave up 10 bases, with 17 bases separating them. The CDR3 nucleotides are TGTGCCAGCAGTTCACCCTATTCTCGTACGATTCAGTACTTC. Amino acid sequence: CASSSPYSRTIQYF.

A single count supports this clone. The CDR3 DNA is TGTGCCAGCAGCTTAAACCCCATAGGGGCTAGGGTTCCCAATGAGCAGTTCTTC. Its protein product is CASSLNPIGARVPNEQFF. This rearrangement joins TRBV7-9 to TRBJ2-1; maybe TRBD1 (5 bases). V gave up 2 bases and J gave up 6 bases, with 23 bases separating them. CDR1 SEHNR and CDR2 FQNEAQ come from the germline V gene (reference sequence). The CDR3 runs to 18 residues.

V and J are TRBV7-2 and TRBJ1-1, with D unclear. Trimming took 8 bases from V and 1 from J, leaving 11 bases between them. This CDR3 has 13 amino acids. The germline V gene encodes CDR1 SGHTA and CDR2 FQGNSA. DNA of the CDR3: TGTGCCAGCTCCAGAAGAGCGAACACTGAAGCTTTCTTT. Translated: CASSRRANTEAFF.

About this clone itself: Other DNA sequences within the sample encode an identical CDR3. CDR3 region: CASSVRQYNEQFF. The CDR3 coding sequence is TGTGCCAGCAGTGTAAGACAGTACAATGAGCAGTTCTTC. This rearrangement joins TRBV9 to TRBJ2-1; possible D gene TRBD1, 5 bases. The CDR3 spans 13 residues. V lost 5 bases to trimming and J lost 4 bases, with 10 bases between them. CDR1 SGDLS and CDR2 YYNGEE come from the germline V gene.

The chain recombines TRBV7-4 with TRBJ2-7; 8 nucleotides align to TRBD2. The CDR3 is 15 residues long. J lost 3 bases, V lost 8 bases, and 12 bases had no gene match. CDR1 SGHVT and CDR2 SQSDAQ come from the germline V gene. The CDR3 loop is CASPMKIAGFYEQYF. CDR3 nucleotides: TGTGCCAGCCCCATGAAGATAGCGGGATTCTACGAGCAGTACTTC.

V is TRBV28 and J is TRBJ2-7; D could derive from TRBD1 or TRBD2 (5 bases each). The V end was cut by 7 bases, the J end by 4 bases, with 23 bases between. CDR3 length equals 16 residues. The V gene's germline CDR1 is MDHEN and CDR2 SYDVKM. The CDR3 region is CASTSGGVGVPYEQYF. The DNA for the CDR3 is TGTGCCAGCACCTCCGGTGGGGTGGGGGTACCTTACGAGCAGTACTTC.